The following is a TCR beta chain sequence with its context. Germline values: CDR1 SNHLY, CDR2 FYNNEI. The CDR3 runs 15 residues. V gave up 4 bases and J gave up 6 bases; unmatched junction bases: 9. The record originates from a study of blood T cell repertoires in COVID-19. Profiled with immunoSEQ multiplex PCR; TCRdb holds only in-frame clones, not every one. This sample has under 85,000 clones, with 89% found just once. V gene TRBV2 combines with J gene TRBJ1-5; 7 nucleotides match TRBD1. Sequences were obtained from peripheral blood. This clonotype was obtained from a man between 65 and 85 years old with active or convalescent COVID-19. The CDR3 here is CASSVGTENIQPQHF. Written as DNA, the CDR3 is TGTGCCAGCAGTGTGGGGACAGAAAATATTCAGCCCCAGCATTTT.